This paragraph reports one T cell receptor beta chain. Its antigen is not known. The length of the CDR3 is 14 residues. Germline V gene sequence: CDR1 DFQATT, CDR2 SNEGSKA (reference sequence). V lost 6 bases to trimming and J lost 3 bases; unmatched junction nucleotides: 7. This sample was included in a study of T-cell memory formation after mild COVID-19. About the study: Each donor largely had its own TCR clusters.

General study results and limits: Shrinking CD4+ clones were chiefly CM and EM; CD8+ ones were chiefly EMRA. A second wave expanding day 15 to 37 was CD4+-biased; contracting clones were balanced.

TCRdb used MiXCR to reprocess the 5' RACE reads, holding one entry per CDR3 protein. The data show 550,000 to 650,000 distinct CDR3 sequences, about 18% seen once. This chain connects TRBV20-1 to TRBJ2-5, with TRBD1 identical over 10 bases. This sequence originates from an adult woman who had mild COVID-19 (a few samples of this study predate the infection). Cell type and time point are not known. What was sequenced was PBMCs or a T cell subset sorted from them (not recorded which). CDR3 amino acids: CSAPRDRGEETQYF. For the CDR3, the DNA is TGCAGTGCCCCCCGGGACAGGGGTGAAGAGACCCAGTACTTC.